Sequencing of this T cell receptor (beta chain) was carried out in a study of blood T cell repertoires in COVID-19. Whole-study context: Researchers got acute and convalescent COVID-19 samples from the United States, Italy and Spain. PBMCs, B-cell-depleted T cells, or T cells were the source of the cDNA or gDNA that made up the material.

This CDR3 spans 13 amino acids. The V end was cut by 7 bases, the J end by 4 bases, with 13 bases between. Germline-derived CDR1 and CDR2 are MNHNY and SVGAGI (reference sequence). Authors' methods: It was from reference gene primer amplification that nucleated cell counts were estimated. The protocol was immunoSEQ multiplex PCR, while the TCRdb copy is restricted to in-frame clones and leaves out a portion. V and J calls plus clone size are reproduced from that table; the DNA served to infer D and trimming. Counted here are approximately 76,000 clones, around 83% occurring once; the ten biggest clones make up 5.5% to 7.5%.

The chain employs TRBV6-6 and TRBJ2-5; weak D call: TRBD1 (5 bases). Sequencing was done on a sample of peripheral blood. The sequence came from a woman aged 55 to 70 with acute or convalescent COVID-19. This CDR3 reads CASTGRVGETQYF. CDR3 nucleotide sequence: TGTGCCAGCACCGGCAGGGTTGGAGAGACCCAGTACTTC.